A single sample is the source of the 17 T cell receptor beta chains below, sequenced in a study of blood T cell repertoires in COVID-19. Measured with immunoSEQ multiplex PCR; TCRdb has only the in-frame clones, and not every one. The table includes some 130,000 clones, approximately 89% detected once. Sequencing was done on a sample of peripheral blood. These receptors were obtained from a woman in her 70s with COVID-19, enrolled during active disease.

The CDR3 protein is CASSLGDSRHLEV. The CDR3 nucleotides are TGTGCCAGCAGCTTAGGGGACAGCCGCCATTTGGAAGTC. V and J are TRBV7-9 and TRBJ2-7, with TRBD1 identical over 7 bases. CDR1 is SEHNR and CDR2 is FQNEAQ in the germline V gene (reference sequence). The CDR3 loop spans 13 amino acids.

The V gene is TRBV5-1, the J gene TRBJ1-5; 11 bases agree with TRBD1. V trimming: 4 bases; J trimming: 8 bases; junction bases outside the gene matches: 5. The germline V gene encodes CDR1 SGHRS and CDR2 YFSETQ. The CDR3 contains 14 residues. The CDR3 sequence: CASSGTGGGEPQHF. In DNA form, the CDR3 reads TGCGCCAGCAGCGGGACAGGGGGTGGTGAGCCCCAGCATTTT.

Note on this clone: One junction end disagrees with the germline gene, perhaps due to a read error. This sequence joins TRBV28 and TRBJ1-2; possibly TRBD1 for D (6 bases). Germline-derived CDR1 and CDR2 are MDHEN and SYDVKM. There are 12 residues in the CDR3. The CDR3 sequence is CASSLIVGDTAF. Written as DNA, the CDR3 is TGTGCCAGCAGTTTAATAGTAGGGGACACAGCCTTC.

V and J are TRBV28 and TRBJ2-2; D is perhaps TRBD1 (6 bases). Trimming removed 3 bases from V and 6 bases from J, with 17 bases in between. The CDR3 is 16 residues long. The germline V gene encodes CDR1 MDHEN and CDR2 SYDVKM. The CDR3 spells CASSFPFTTGPGELFF. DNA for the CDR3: TGTGCCAGCAGTTTCCCATTCACCACAGGGCCCGGGGAGCTGTTTTTT.

The DNA of the CDR3 is TGTGCCTGGAGGATTGGACAGGGAACTGAAGCTTTCTTT. It translates to CAWRIGQGTEAFF. The gene calls are TRBV30 and TRBJ1-1; 8 bases are a match to TRBD1. Germline CDR1 reads GTSNPN; CDR2 reads SVGIG (reference sequence). There are 13 residues in the CDR3. J gave up 5 bases and V 3 bases, and 5 bases lay outside the gene matches.

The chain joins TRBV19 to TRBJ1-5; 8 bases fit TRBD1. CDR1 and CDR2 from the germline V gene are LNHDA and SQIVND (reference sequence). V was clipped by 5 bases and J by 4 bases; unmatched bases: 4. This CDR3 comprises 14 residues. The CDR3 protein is CASSVQGGNQPQHF. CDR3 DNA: TGTGCCAGTAGTGTACAGGGGGGGAATCAGCCCCAGCATTTT.

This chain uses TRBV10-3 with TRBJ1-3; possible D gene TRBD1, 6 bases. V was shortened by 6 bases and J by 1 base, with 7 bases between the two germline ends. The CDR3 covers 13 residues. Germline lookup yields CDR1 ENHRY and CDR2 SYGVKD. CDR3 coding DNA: TGTGCCATCAGGACAGGATCTGGAAACACCATATATTTT. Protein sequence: CAIRTGSGNTIYF.

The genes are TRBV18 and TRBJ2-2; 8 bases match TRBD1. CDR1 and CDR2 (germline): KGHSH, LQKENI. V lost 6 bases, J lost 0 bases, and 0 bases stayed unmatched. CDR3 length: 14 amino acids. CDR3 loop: CASSGQANTGELFF. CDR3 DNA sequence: TGTGCCAGCTCGGGACAGGCGAACACCGGGGAGCTGTTTTTT.

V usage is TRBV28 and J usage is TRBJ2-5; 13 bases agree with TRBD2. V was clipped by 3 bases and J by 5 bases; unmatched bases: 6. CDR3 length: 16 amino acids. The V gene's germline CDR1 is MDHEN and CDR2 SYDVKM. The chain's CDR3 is CASSLPPGLAGETQYF. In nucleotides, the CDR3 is TGTGCCAGCAGTTTGCCCCCGGGACTAGCGGGGGAGACCCAGTACTTC.

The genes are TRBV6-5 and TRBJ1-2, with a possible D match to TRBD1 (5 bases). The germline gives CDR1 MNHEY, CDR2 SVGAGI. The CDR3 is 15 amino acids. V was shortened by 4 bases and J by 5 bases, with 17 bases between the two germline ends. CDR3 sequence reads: CASSSQGLVRYGYTF. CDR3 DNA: TGTGCCAGCAGTTCGCAGGGTTTGGTTAGGTATGGCTACACCTTC.

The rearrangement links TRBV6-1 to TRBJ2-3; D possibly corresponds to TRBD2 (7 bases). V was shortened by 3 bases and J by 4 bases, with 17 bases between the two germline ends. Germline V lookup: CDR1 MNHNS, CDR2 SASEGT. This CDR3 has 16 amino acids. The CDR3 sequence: CASSDTGRGYADTQYF. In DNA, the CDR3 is TGTGCCAGCAGTGATACAGGGCGGGGGTATGCAGATACGCAGTATTTT.

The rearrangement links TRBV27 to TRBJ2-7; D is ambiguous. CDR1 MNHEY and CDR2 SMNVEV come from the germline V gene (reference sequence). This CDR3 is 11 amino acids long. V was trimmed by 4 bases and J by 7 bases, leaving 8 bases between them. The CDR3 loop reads CASSSMREQYF. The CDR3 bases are TGTGCCAGCAGTTCAATGAGGGAGCAGTACTTC.

This CDR3 is CSVPGASGGVQETQYF. In DNA, the CDR3 is TGCAGCGTTCCAGGCGCTAGCGGGGGTGTTCAAGAGACCCAGTACTTC. The rearrangement uses TRBV29-1 and TRBJ2-5; 10 bases align to TRBD2. V trimming: 5 bases; J trimming: 2 bases; junction bases outside the gene matches: 11. The V gene's germline CDR1 is SQVTM and CDR2 ANQGSEA. CDR3 length: 16 amino acids.

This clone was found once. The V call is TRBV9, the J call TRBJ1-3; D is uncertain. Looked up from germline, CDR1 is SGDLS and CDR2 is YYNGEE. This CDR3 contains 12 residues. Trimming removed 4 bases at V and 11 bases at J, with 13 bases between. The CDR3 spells CASSYDPAAIYF. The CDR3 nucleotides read TGTGCCAGCAGCTACGACCCGGCGGCCATATATTTT.

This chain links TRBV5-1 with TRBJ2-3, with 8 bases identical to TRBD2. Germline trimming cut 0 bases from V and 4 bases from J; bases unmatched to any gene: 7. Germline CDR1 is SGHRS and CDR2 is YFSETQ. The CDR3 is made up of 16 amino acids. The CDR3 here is CASSLDPAGAADTQYF. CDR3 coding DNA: TGCGCCAGCAGCTTGGATCCAGCGGGGGCGGCAGATACGCAGTATTTT.

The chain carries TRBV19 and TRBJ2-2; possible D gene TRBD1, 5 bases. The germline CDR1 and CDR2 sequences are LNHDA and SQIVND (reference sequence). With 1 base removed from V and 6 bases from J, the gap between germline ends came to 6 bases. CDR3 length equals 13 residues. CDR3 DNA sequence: TGTGCCAGTAGTATAGTAGGGGCCGGGGAGCTGTTTTTT. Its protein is CASSIVGAGELFF.

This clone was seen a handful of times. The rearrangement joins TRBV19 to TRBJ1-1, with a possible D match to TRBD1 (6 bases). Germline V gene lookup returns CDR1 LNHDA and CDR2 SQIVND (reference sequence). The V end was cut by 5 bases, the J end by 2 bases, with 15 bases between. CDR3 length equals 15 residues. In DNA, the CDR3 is TGTGCCAGTAGTGCACCGGGACACCCTAACACTGAAGCTTTCTTT. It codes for CASSAPGHPNTEAFF.